The T cell receptor (beta chain) described here comes from a study of cytomegalovirus exposure and HLA in healthy donors (TCRdb year 2017). Background for the entire study: According to a later analysis, the 100 to 150 validation repertoires were produced on the same platform as the roughly 720 repertoires of the first cohort. The study was designed to test whether signatures of past pathogen exposure could be identified by cataloging public T cell receptors. Along with the approximately 700-subject first cohort, a separate validation cohort of approximately 110 different subjects was used. To predict cytomegalovirus infection status, the study combined high-throughput TCR immunosequencing, statistical association of individual TCRs with disease status, and machine learning. The paper as a whole reports these results and caveats: All 120 repertoires were used to score co-occurrence in the validation cohort in a later analysis, because that analysis had no HLA typing for the cohort. The authors suggested that the approach could potentially be generalized to other disease states and immunological phenotypes. Of the cluster scores, about 94% were above 0 in a later analysis, which found that TCRs clustered in the first cohort also tended to co-occur in the 90 to 150 validation repertoires. Most TCR sequences were seen in very few donors, while some public TCRs were found in many individuals. Three of the identified cytomegalovirus-associated TCR beta chains were confirmed in vitro to be specific for cytomegalovirus antigens. The classifier was reported to diagnose cytomegalovirus status with high specificity and sensitivity in both the original and validation cohorts. The study listed 164 TCR beta chains as associated with cytomegalovirus.

Library method: the immunoSEQ multiplex PCR assay. The published analysis was carried out like this. A statistical classification framework was built to diagnose cytomegalovirus status from the catalog of TCR beta chain sequences. As stored in TCRdb, this immuneACCESS dataset retains in-frame rearrangements with V and J assigned. A fraction of the clones does not appear; measured against another copy, unresolved V genes explain less than half of the discrepancy, and the remainder lacks a known reason. The V and J calls and the clone size are those of that table, but D and trimming were determined from the DNA. In this sample the table shows more than 50,000 clones, roughly 94% of which occur a single time. Of the sample, 2% to 2.5% is held by the ten largest clones. Donors formed part of the validation cohort, which comprised 120 subjects and was distinct from the first cohort of 670 or so subjects.

Taken from cysteine to phenylalanine, the CDR3 has 15 residues. Only the CDR3 region is kept as DNA, spanning 45 bases read in frame from base 1. V has 4 bases trimmed and J has 5 bases trimmed; junction bases matching no gene number 9. The germline V gene yields MDHEN for CDR1 and SYDVKM for CDR2. On this clone itself: No cognate antigen has been identified for it. No quality values exist for individual bases; no much larger clone is one base distant.

This TCR derives from a man in his late teens or twenties in good health and CMV-seronegative. Sequenced input: PBMCs. This chain joins TRBV28 to TRBJ2-7, with 9 central nucleotides matching TRBD1. Here the CDR3 is given as CASSSPRDRAHEQYF. The nucleotide sequence reads TGTGCCAGCAGTTCGCCACGGGACAGGGCCCACGAGCAGTACTTC.